This T cell receptor (beta chain) was retrieved from a study of blood T cells in healthy people across ages. Whole-study findings and limits: The study could not conclusively compare naive and antigen-experienced cells, given its unsorted PBMCs. There was no known CMV status for donors, so expanded clonotype changes were possibly confounded. A roughly linear fall in TCR beta diversity per million T cells was seen with increasing age.

Primers used in a second PCR of roughly 7 to 12 cycles were a sample-barcoded 5' primer and a J-beta primer mix. TCRdb processed the 5' RACE reads anew with MiXCR; each CDR3 protein has one entry. The sample has some 710,000 distinct CDR3 sequences; 46% are singletons. About this clonotype itself: The antigen remains undetermined.

Germline V gene lookup returns CDR1 MGHDK and CDR2 SYGVNS. The CDR3 covers 16 residues. Trimming cost V 1 base and J 5 bases, with 18 bases left between them. V is TRBV25-1 and J is TRBJ2-7, with D possibly matching TRBD1 (6 bases). Specimen: blood. This sequence originates from a man older than 75 in good health. CDR3 region: CASSESSGQFLNEQYF. As DNA, the CDR3 is TGTGCCAGCAGTGAATCCTCAGGACAGTTCCTCAACGAGCAGTACTTC.